This TCR beta chain was found in a study of cytomegalovirus exposure and HLA in healthy donors. V was cut by 2 bases and J by 3 bases, with 13 bases left in between. This CDR3 has 15 residues. The germline gives CDR1 MNHEY, CDR2 SVGAGI. Study-wide points: Reports indicated that the classifier achieved high specificity and sensitivity in diagnosing cytomegalovirus status. For most TCR sequences rarity was the rule, although some public TCRs occurred in many donors.

Of note for this clone: Its specificity is not known.

Repertoires were generated with immunoSEQ multiplex PCR, while TCRdb's copy carries only in-frame clones and drops some. The data show fewer than 200,000 clones, approximately 86% seen once. The TCR sequence derives from a man between 18 and 29 years old in good health and CMV-seropositive. The sample consisted of PBMCs. The V and J genes are TRBV6-5 and TRBJ1-2; possible D gene TRBD1, 6 bases. In DNA form, the CDR3 reads TGTGCCAGCAGTTACGGGAGGGGGGGCGACTATGGCTACACCTTC. It codes for CASSYGRGGDYGYTF.